This TCR beta chain came from a study of blood T cells in healthy people across ages. A second roughly 6 to 12 cycle PCR used barcoded and J-beta primers. All samples gave at least 2.5 million CDR3-containing paired-end reads. From the 5' RACE reads, TCRdb called clonotypes with MiXCR, one entry per CDR3 protein. Among 1.5 million or so distinct CDR3 sequences listed, about 45% were seen once. The CDR3 is made up of 14 amino acids. Between the trimmed V and J ends, which lost 8 bases and 3 bases, there was a span of 14 bases. Per the germline V gene, CDR1 is ENHRY and CDR2 is SYGVKD. Specimen: blood. The TCR sequence derives from a woman under 30 in good health. This sequence joins TRBV10-3 and TRBJ1-5; D perhaps matches TRBD1 (6 bases). The CDR3 DNA is TGTGCCATCGGGGGCAGCAGTTCCAATCAGCCCCAGCATTTT. This encodes CAIGGSSSNQPQHF.